One T cell receptor (beta chain) is described in this entry. This sample stems from a study of blood T cell repertoires in COVID-19. This table comes from immunoSEQ multiplex PCR, and its TCRdb copy is limited to in-frame clones, with some not included. This table holds about 440,000 clones, roughly 87% found once. The germline CDR1 and CDR2 sequences are SGDLS and YYNGEE. J gave up 2 bases and V 2 bases, and 1 base lay outside the gene matches. The CDR3 extends over 13 amino acids. Sample: PBMCs or T cells enriched from blood (not recorded which). The source of this sequence is a woman younger than 30 with acute COVID-19. The chain is built from TRBV9 and TRBJ2-7; 7 bases align to TRBD2. CDR3 DNA sequence: TGTGCCAGCAGCGTTGGGACTACCTACGAGCAGTACTTC. Protein product: CASSVGTTYEQYF.